This entry lists 20 T cell receptor beta chains sequenced from one sample in a study of blood T cell repertoires in COVID-19. Assay used: immunoSEQ multiplex PCR; TCRdb lists only in-frame clones, some missing. The sample contains about 250,000 clones, roughly 86% of which appear only once. Sequencing was done on a sample of peripheral blood. Source of these receptors: a woman aged 55 to 70 who had recovered from COVID-19.

This clone is a singleton in its sample. The CDR3 sequence: CAISTGTSGGGETQYF. DNA of the CDR3: TGTGCCATTTCAACCGGGACTAGCGGGGGGGGAGAGACCCAGTACTTC. The V and J genes are TRBV10-3 and TRBJ2-5; 16 nucleotides line up with TRBD2. The germline CDR1 and CDR2 sequences are ENHRY and SYGVKD. The CDR3 runs 16 residues. V was pared by 9 bases and J by 4 bases, with 8 bases of the junction left unmatched.

This chain joins TRBV7-2 and TRBJ1-3; D is ambiguous. The CDR3 sequence is 14 residues long. The germline V and J ends were trimmed by 5 bases and 2 bases, with 10 bases remaining between them. The germline CDR1 and CDR2 sequences are SGHTA and FQGNSA. CDR3 DNA sequence: TGTGCCAGCAGCCCCCTGGCCGCTGGAAACACCATATATTTT. This gives the protein CASSPLAAGNTIYF.

This chain links TRBV25-1 with TRBJ1-5; the D gene is possibly TRBD1 (5 bases). V lost 3 bases and J lost 0, with 12 bases in between. Germline CDR1 and CDR2: MGHDK and SYGVNS. This CDR3 contains 16 residues. CDR3 amino acids: CASSESGFSSNQPQHF. Here the CDR3 DNA reads TGTGCCAGCAGTGAGTCAGGGTTTTCTAGCAATCAGCCCCAGCATTTT. The variable domain in full, with the rest retrieved from reference TRBV25-1 and TRBJ1-5, is EADIYQTPRYLVIGTGKKITLECSQTMGHDKMYWYQQDPGMELHLIHYSYGVNSTEKGDLSSESTVSRIRTEHFPLTLESARPSHTSQYLCASSESGFSSNQPQHFGDGTRLSIL.

CDR3 protein: CASSPTQQDRGPQHF. As DNA, the CDR3 is TGTGCCAGCTCACCCACCCAACAAGACAGGGGTCCCCAGCATTTT. The chain joins TRBV18 to TRBJ1-5; TRBD1 matches 8 bases. Germline V gene data show CDR1 as KGHSH and CDR2 as LQKENI. The CDR3 has 15 residues. The trim removed 3 bases at V and 10 bases at J, leaving 11 bases unmatched.

This chain joins TRBV18 and TRBJ2-7, with 11 bases aligning to TRBD2. V was clipped by 3 bases and J by 4 bases; unmatched bases: 5. CDR1 and CDR2 from the germline V gene are KGHSH and LQKENI. The CDR3 loop spans 15 amino acids. CDR3 region: CASSPAASGGYEQYF. The DNA for the CDR3 is TGTGCCAGCTCACCGGCGGCTAGCGGGGGGTACGAGCAGTACTTC. Full variable domain (remainder filled in from reference TRBV18 and TRBJ2-7): NAGVMQNPRHLVRRRGQEARLRCSPMKGHSHVYWYRQLPEEGLKFMVYLQKENIIDESGMPKERFSAEFPKEGPSILRIQQVVRGDSAAYFCASSPAASGGYEQYFGPGTRLTVT.

This clone appeared a single time. The chain uses TRBV6-5 and TRBJ1-4, with D perhaps matching TRBD1 (5 bases). There are 16 residues in the CDR3. V was trimmed by 2 bases and J by 3 bases, leaving 13 bases between them. Per the germline V gene, CDR1 is MNHEY and CDR2 is SVGAGI. The DNA for the CDR3 is TGTGCCAGCAGTTACCAGGGACTCGGATCTAATGAAAAACTGTTTTTT. It translates to CASSYQGLGSNEKLFF.

This rearrangement joins TRBV6-4 to TRBJ2-3, with a tentative D call TRBD1 (5 bases). V gave up 6 bases and J gave up 5 bases, with 18 bases separating them. This CDR3 has 15 amino acids. From germline, CDR1 is MRHNA and CDR2 SNTAGT. CDR3 bases: TGTGCCAGCAGCCGATTAGTTGGGGCGGTAGATACGCAGTATTTT. Translating gives CASSRLVGAVDTQYF.

The rearrangement uses TRBV9 and TRBJ1-4; D remains unclear. The CDR3 length is 13 residues. Trimming cost V 0 bases and J 7 bases, with 7 bases left between them. The germline V gene has CDR1 SGDLS and CDR2 YYNGEE. The CDR3 nucleotides are TGTGCCAGCAGCGTAGGGGAGGGTGAAAAACTGTTTTTT. It codes for CASSVGEGEKLFF.

The chain employs TRBV5-1 and TRBJ2-2; D unclear. There are 14 residues in the CDR3. V lost 0 bases to trimming and J lost 6 bases, with 9 bases between them. In germline, CDR1 is SGHRS, CDR2 YFSETQ. CDR3 residues: CASSLAPRAGELFF. The CDR3, as DNA: TGCGCCAGCAGCTTGGCCCCTCGGGCCGGGGAGCTGTTTTTT.

This chain uses TRBV5-1 with TRBJ1-1, with D possibly matching TRBD1 (6 bases). Trimming took 4 bases from V and 1 from J, leaving 14 bases between them. The CDR3 has 15 amino acids. Germline V gene data show CDR1 as SGHRS and CDR2 as YFSETQ. The CDR3 coding sequence is TGCGCCAGCAGCCCTTCAGGGGTCGGGAACACTGAAGCTTTCTTT. Its translation: CASSPSGVGNTEAFF.

The chain uses TRBV15 and TRBJ2-1; TRBD2 aligns across 9 bases. Germline CDR1 is LNHNV and CDR2 is YYDKDF (reference sequence). The CDR3 has 15 amino acids. V dropped 1 base and J dropped 7; count of bases not matched to a gene: 5. The CDR3 DNA sequence: TGTGCCACCAGCAGAGTGGCTAGCGGGGAAAATGAGCAGTTCTTC. Amino acid sequence: CATSRVASGENEQFF.

This clone was recorded only once. The chain is built from TRBV16 and TRBJ2-7; 7 bases map to TRBD1. V shed 3 bases and J 0 bases; nucleotides not matched to a gene: 5. This CDR3 has 15 residues. Per germline, CDR1 KGHSY and CDR2 FQNENV. The CDR3 DNA is TGTGCCAGCAGCCACTTGGGGGACAGCTCCTACGAGCAGTACTTC. This encodes CASSHLGDSSYEQYF.

This sequence joins TRBV5-1 and TRBJ2-1; 11 nucleotides agree with TRBD2. V trimming: 0 bases; J trimming: 6 bases; junction bases outside the gene matches: 8. Germline CDR1 reads SGHRS; CDR2 reads YFSETQ. The CDR3 consists of 17 residues. This chain's CDR3 is CASSLVPSGGPRNEQFF. CDR3 sequence (DNA): TGCGCCAGCAGCTTGGTTCCTAGCGGGGGGCCGCGCAATGAGCAGTTCTTC.

A few counts support this clone. V usage is TRBV28 and J usage is TRBJ1-5; 8 bases are shared with TRBD1. Losses at the gene ends were 8 bases for V and 6 bases for J; bases not matched to a gene: 9. The CDR3 is 14 residues long. The germline V gene encodes CDR1 MDHEN and CDR2 SYDVKM. CDR3 residues: CASSGQAAGQPQHF. The CDR3 nucleotides read TGTGCCAGCTCGGGACAGGCGGCGGGTCAGCCCCAGCATTTT.

The chain combines TRBV7-2 with TRBJ2-5, with 7 bases fitting TRBD1. Germline lookup yields CDR1 SGHTA and CDR2 FQGNSA. This CDR3 comprises 16 residues. V lost 0 bases and J lost 5; bases outside the gene matches: 9. The DNA of the CDR3 is TGTGCCAGCAGCTTAGCGGTCGACAGGGTTAGGGAGACCCAGTACTTC. Amino acids: CASSLAVDRVRETQYF.

CDR3 amino acids: CASSYPPLAPINDEQFF. The DNA for the CDR3 is TGTGCCAGCAGTTACCCTCCACTAGCGCCGATTAACGATGAGCAGTTCTTC. The genes are TRBV6-2 or TRBV6-3 and TRBJ2-1, with TRBD2 matching 7 bases. With V trimmed by 2 bases and J by 8 bases, 15 bases remained unmatched. This CDR3 spans 17 amino acids. Germline loops: CDR1 MNHEY, CDR2 SVGEGT.

This rearrangement joins TRBV5-1 to TRBJ1-1, with a weak D call TRBD1 (5 bases). CDR1 is SGHRS and CDR2 is YFSETQ in the germline V gene. Deletions cut 1 base from V and 1 base from J, with 14 bases between. The CDR3 consists of 16 residues. The CDR3 region has the DNA TGCGCCAGCAGCTTGAGTCAGGGAGGAGGGAACACTGAAGCTTTCTTT. This translates into CASSLSQGGGNTEAFF.

The chain links TRBV10-3 to TRBJ2-5; possible D gene TRBD2, 5 bases. Trimming pared 2 bases from V and 5 bases from J, leaving 12 bases between. Germline assignment: CDR1 ENHRY and CDR2 SYGVKD. The length of the CDR3 is 14 residues. The CDR3 protein is CAISETSSSETQYF. The CDR3 coding sequence is TGTGCCATCAGTGAGACTAGTTCGAGTGAGACCCAGTACTTC.

V usage is TRBV27 and J usage is TRBJ2-1, with D perhaps TRBD1 (5 bases). The V gene's germline CDR1 is MNHEY and CDR2 SMNVEV (reference sequence). Trimming removed 5 bases at V and 5 bases at J, with 22 bases between. This CDR3 contains 17 residues. The CDR3 protein is CASSPPLGSEGDNEQFF. The CDR3 bases are TGTGCCAGCAGTCCACCCCTTGGAAGCGAAGGGGACAATGAGCAGTTCTTC.

V gene TRBV9 combines with J gene TRBJ1-6, with 7 bases aligning to TRBD1. From germline, CDR1 is SGDLS and CDR2 YYNGEE. With 4 bases clipped from V and 10 bases from J, the junction kept 2 bases outside the gene matches. The CDR3 is 12 residues long. As DNA, the CDR3 is TGTGCCAGCAGCCAACAGGGGTCACCCCTCCACTTT. Protein product: CASSQQGSPLHF.